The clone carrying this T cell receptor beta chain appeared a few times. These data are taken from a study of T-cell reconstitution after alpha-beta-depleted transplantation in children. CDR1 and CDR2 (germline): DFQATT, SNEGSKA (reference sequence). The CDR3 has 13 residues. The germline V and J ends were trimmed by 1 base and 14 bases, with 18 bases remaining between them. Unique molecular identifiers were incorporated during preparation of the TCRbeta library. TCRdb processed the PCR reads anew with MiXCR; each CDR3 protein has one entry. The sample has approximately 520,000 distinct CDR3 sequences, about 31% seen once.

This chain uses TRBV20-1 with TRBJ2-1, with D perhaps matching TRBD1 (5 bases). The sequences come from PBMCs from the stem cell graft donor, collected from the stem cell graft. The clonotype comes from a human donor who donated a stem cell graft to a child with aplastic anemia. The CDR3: CSARALGDTEKFF. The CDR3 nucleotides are TGCAGTGCTAGAGCTCTAGGGGATACGGAAAAGTTCTTC.